The 15 T cell receptor beta chains below come from one sample, sequenced in a study of cytomegalovirus exposure and HLA in healthy donors. The PCR used 60 Vbeta and 13 Jbeta primers. Data came from immunoSEQ multiplex PCR; TCRdb stores just in-frame clones and leaves some out. The table includes 130,000 to 150,000 clones, roughly 80% detected once. Sequences were obtained from PBMCs. The receptors here all came from a man aged 40-55 years in good health and CMV-seropositive.

The rearrangement uses TRBV4-1 and TRBJ2-5; D is unclear. CDR1 MGHRA and CDR2 YSYEKL come from the germline V gene. Trimming stripped 3 bases from V and 2 bases from J, with 19 bases between. The CDR3 loop spans 17 amino acids. The CDR3 DNA sequence: TGCGCCAGCAGCCAGTACTCTATCCCGACTCTACAAGAGACCCAGTACTTC. It yields the protein CASSQYSIPTLQETQYF.

V is TRBV4-2 and J is TRBJ2-3, with TRBD2 matching 8 bases. The CDR3 totals 16 residues. In germline, CDR1 is LGHNA, CDR2 YNFKEQ. V lost 0 bases to trimming and J lost 3 bases; unmatched junction nucleotides: 5. The CDR3 coding sequence is TGTGCCAGCAGCCAAGAAGGAGTAGCGGGAACAGATACGCAGTATTTT. Amino acids: CASSQEGVAGTDTQYF.

Of note for this clone: Compared with germline, one end of the junction differs, possibly owing to a read error. This rearrangement joins TRBV7-7 to TRBJ2-2; tentatively, D is TRBD2 (6 bases). This CDR3 comprises 15 residues. The V gene's germline CDR1 is SSHAT and CDR2 FNYEAQ (reference sequence). CDR3 sequence (DNA): TGTGCTAGCAGCCTCGGGGGATGGGGATCCGGGGAGCTGTTTTTT. It encodes CASSLGGWGSGELFF.

The chain recombines TRBV7-2 with TRBJ1-6; D perhaps matches TRBD1 (5 bases). This CDR3 contains 14 residues. CDR1 is SGHTA and CDR2 is FQGNSA in the germline V gene. The V end was cut by 1 base, the J end by 9 bases, with 10 bases between. Here the CDR3 DNA reads TGTGCCAGCAGCTTAGGGGGCTGGGGTTCACCCCTCCACTTT. It is translated as CASSLGGWGSPLHF.

The V gene is TRBV6-4, the J gene TRBJ1-1; 8 bases align to TRBD1. This CDR3 region has 17 residues. Germline CDR1 reads MRHNA; CDR2 reads SNTAGT. V was clipped by 5 bases and J by 0 bases; unmatched bases: 11. The CDR3 bases are TGTGCCAGCAGTCGCGAAAGCTGGACAGGGTTGAACACTGAAGCTTTCTTT. Its protein product is CASSRESWTGLNTEAFF.

The chain is built from TRBV6-5 and TRBJ2-2; weak D call: TRBD1 (6 bases). CDR3 length: 14 amino acids. V shed 5 bases and J shed 0 bases, with 7 bases lying between them. Looked up from germline, CDR1 is MNHEY and CDR2 is SVGAGI. DNA of the CDR3: TGTGCCAGCAGTAGGACAGCGAACACCGGGGAGCTGTTTTTT. Amino acids: CASSRTANTGELFF.

The J gene is TRBJ1-2, the V gene TRBV18; TRBD1 matches 7 bases. Trimming cost V 5 bases and J 3 bases; bases outside gene matches: 3. This CDR3 is 13 amino acids long. Germline V lookup: CDR1 KGHSH, CDR2 LQKENI. DNA for the CDR3: TGTGCCAGCTCATTAGGACAGGACTATGGCTACACCTTC. Translated: CASSLGQDYGYTF.

This clone was seen a few times. The chain uses TRBV4-3 and TRBJ1-2; D uncertain. V was pared by 0 bases and J by 8 bases, with 22 bases between. Germline CDR1 LGHNA, CDR2 YSLEER. This CDR3 is built from 17 residues. CDR3 bases: TGCGCCAGCAGCCAAGAGGTAATTGAGCCGTTTCGGGGAGGCTACACCTTC. Translation: CASSQEVIEPFRGGYTF.

This sequence joins TRBV19 and TRBJ2-1, with 7 positions matching TRBD1. V gave up 3 bases and J gave up 4 bases; unmatched junction bases: 9. This CDR3 has 16 residues. Germline V gene sequence: CDR1 LNHDA, CDR2 SQIVND (reference sequence). CDR3 amino acids: CASSMIQGFGYNEQFF. CDR3 sequence (DNA): TGTGCCAGTAGTATGATACAGGGGTTCGGATACAATGAGCAGTTCTTC.

J is TRBJ1-5 and V is TRBV5-8; 7 bases match TRBD1. Losses at the gene ends were 2 bases for V and 11 bases for J; bases not matched to a gene: 7. Germline loops: CDR1 SGHTS, CDR2 YDEGEE. This CDR3 has 13 amino acids. The CDR3 coding sequence is TGTGCCAGCAGCTTATCCGGGACAGAGGCCCAGCATTTT. It is translated as CASSLSGTEAQHF.

This chain links TRBV4-2 with TRBJ2-3; 8 positions match TRBD1. Germline assignment: CDR1 LGHNA and CDR2 YNFKEQ. V shed 3 bases and J 3 bases; nucleotides not matched to a gene: 11. The CDR3 has 17 residues. For the CDR3, the DNA is TGTGCCAGCAGCCAGGATCCGGGACAGGTTGGTACAGATACGCAGTATTTT. Protein sequence: CASSQDPGQVGTDTQYF.

The chain employs TRBV7-2 and TRBJ2-7; D might be TRBD2 (5 bases). This CDR3 contains 15 residues. Per germline, CDR1 SGHTA and CDR2 FQGNSA. The V end lost 0 bases, the J end lost 3 bases, and 12 bases lay between the germline ends. The CDR3 region is CASSLASRTFYEQYF. The CDR3 region has the DNA TGTGCCAGCAGCTTAGCGTCCAGGACTTTCTACGAGCAGTACTTC.

This chain links TRBV15 with TRBJ1-3; the D gene is possibly TRBD1 (5 bases). The CDR3 consists of 14 residues. Per the germline V gene, CDR1 is LNHNV and CDR2 is YYDKDF (reference sequence). The V and J ends lost 10 bases and 0 bases respectively, with 13 bases between them. The CDR3 spells CAIDSDSSGNTIYF. The DNA of the CDR3 is TGTGCCATCGACTCTGACAGCTCTGGAAACACCATATATTTT.

CDR3 protein: CASSFVGGDYNEQFF. The CDR3 DNA reads as TGTGCCAGCAGCTTTGTCGGAGGGGACTACAATGAGCAGTTCTTC. The chain carries TRBV5-6 and TRBJ2-1; possible D gene TRBD2, 6 bases. This CDR3 region has 15 residues. V gave up 2 bases and J gave up 3 bases, with 12 bases separating them. Germline V lookup: CDR1 SGHDT, CDR2 YYEEEE.

The chain carries TRBV21-1 and TRBJ2-7; TRBD1 is the table's D call and was not checked against the DNA. TRBV21-1 is shown as a pseudogene. CDR3 length: 19 amino acids. The CDR3 DNA reads as TGTGCCAGCAGCAAAGTGTGGGGACATTACCTAACAAAGGAGTACGAGCAGTACTTC. Translation: CASSKVWGHYLTKEYEQYF.